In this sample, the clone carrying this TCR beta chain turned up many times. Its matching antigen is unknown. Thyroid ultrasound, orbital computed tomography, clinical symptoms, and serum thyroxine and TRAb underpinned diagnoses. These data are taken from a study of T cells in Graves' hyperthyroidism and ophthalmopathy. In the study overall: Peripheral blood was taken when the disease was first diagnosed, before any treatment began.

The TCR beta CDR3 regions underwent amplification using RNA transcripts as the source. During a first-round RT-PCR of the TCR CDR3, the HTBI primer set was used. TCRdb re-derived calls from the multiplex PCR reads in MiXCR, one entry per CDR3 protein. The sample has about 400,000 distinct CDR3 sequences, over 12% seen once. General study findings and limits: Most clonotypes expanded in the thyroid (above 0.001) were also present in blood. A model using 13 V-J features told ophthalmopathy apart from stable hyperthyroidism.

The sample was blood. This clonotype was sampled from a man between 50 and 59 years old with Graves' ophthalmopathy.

CDR3 amino acids: CSVVGTGSANTEAFF. The CDR3 nucleotides read TGCAGCGTTGTCGGGACAGGGTCCGCGAACACTGAAGCTTTCTTT. The chain carries TRBV29-1 and TRBJ1-1, with 9 bases that match TRBD1. Germline V gene sequence: CDR1 SQVTM, CDR2 ANQGSEA. The CDR3 totals 15 residues. With 4 bases clipped from V and 1 base from J, the junction kept 7 bases outside the gene matches.